This TCR beta chain was sequenced in a study of blood T cells in healthy people across ages (dated by TCRdb to between 2015 and 2016). Study-wide context: In model experiments, template switching captured about one uniquely barcoded TCR beta cDNA molecule for every two T cells. The donors were divided into four age groups: young (average approximately 16 years), middle-aged (almost 40), aged (approximately 62) and long-lived (nearly 85). Two additional independent replicas of 1 million unique cDNA reads from the same blood draw were analyzed for two donors (one aged 18 to 30 and one aged 80 or older). To avoid experimental bias, donors of different ages were randomly spread across the sequencing lanes. Age-related changes in TCR beta repertoire diversity were measured in the study by deep sequencing normalized with unique cDNA molecular identifiers. Study-wide conclusions, independent of this receptor: There was a strong correlation between observed TCR beta diversity and the percentage of naive T cells measured by flow cytometry. Total diversity estimates from one million sequenced T cells were considered lower bounds and underestimates. Observed TCR beta diversity per million T cells fell roughly linearly with age, and a significant reduction was already apparent by age roughly 41. Compared with the aged group, the long-lived group had more naive CD4+ T cells, fewer expanded clones and increased TCR diversity, suggesting age selection. Bulk unsorted PBMC profiling prevented conclusive comparison of naive and antigen-experienced compartments. Because donor CMV infection status was unknown, age-related changes in expanded clonotypes were potentially confounded.

The germline V gene provides CDR1 LGHNA and CDR2 YNFKEQ. From the cysteine through the phenylalanine, the CDR3 covers 17 amino acids. Here the CDR3 DNA is all that survives: 51 bases in frame from base 1. V loses 2 bases of germline sequence and J loses 0 bases, and the interval between the two ends is 14 bases. The library was made by 5' RACE. Sequencing was performed on an Illumina HiSeq 2500. A second PCR of about 6 to 11 cycles was performed with a sample-barcoded 5' primer and a J-beta primer mix. A unique molecular identifier was introduced onto each TCR beta cDNA molecule by a template-switch 5' adaptor carrying 12 random nucleotides. At least 2.5 million CDR3-containing paired-end reads were obtained from each sample. First-strand cDNA synthesis was performed from all RNA using the Mint cDNA synthesis kit, with priming by a TRBC-specific oligonucleotide. Following uracil-DNA glycosylase treatment, a first 18-cycle PCR with universal primers M1SS and BC2_uni_R was performed on all cDNA. The original methods were these. For normalization, 1 million high-quality reads, each with a distinct molecular identifier, were randomly selected from each sample. Reads sharing molecular identifiers were discarded rather than binned into consensus sequences. MiTCR, run with a Q25 quality threshold and the strictest error-elimination algorithm, handled CDR3 identification, clonotype clustering and error correction. A nonparametric unseen species model with Euler transformation was used to estimate lower-bound total TCR beta diversity. Using fastp at Q25 and MiXCR, TCRdb reprocessed the public reads and kept productive beta chains. Rows merge per CDR3 protein into single entries with the most common DNA and genes. The authors' filters were not applied to this entry. Across this sample there are about 830,000 distinct CDR3 sequences, with around 68% seen only once. Of the sample, about a quarter is held by the ten largest clones.

Donors were around 37 systemically healthy Caucasian individuals from Russia aged roughly 6 to 100 years. Each donor gave ten milliliters of peripheral blood, collected into EDTA-treated Vacutainer tubes. Ficoll-Paque density-gradient centrifugation was used to isolate PBMCs, with at least 6.5 million per sample. Total RNA was extracted from PBMCs with Trizol reagent, with at least 6 micrograms obtained per sample. Naive CD45RAhigh/CD27high T cell percentages were measured by flow cytometry on a PBMC aliquot from every donor. This clonotype was found a few times. The antigen it recognizes is unknown. It has no much larger one-base neighbor in the sample; base qualities were not kept.

The sequenced sample consisted of blood. The V and J genes are TRBV4-2 and TRBJ2-1; the D gene is perhaps TRBD1, from 5 matching bases. This clonotype was obtained from a man aged 25-45 years in good health. CDR3 loop: CASSQRPAGNSYNEQFF. The DNA sequence reads TGTGCCAGCAGCCAAAGACCAGCAGGGAACTCCTACAATGAGCAGTTCTTC.